The clone carrying this T cell receptor (beta chain) was seen at least ten times. What it binds is unknown. The sample comes from a study of T cells in Graves' hyperthyroidism and ophthalmopathy. Findings and caveats of the study: The majority of expanded thyroid clonotypes above 0.001 also appeared in blood.

The diagnoses drew upon clinical symptoms, serum thyroxine and TRAb, thyroid ultrasound and orbital computed tomography. Trimming left V 1 base short and J 2 bases short, with 11 bases between. The CDR3 has 15 amino acids. Germline lookup yields CDR1 SEHNR and CDR2 FQNEAQ (reference sequence). TCR beta CDR3 regions were amplified from RNA. With the HTBI primer set, the TCR CDR3 went through a first round of RT-PCR. TCRdb re-called the multiplex PCR reads through MiXCR, storing one row per CDR3 protein. Here the sample spans about 510,000 distinct CDR3 sequences, 46% being singletons. The specimen was peripheral blood or thyroid tissue (not recorded which). This TCR was recovered from an adult woman with Graves' disease, either hyperthyroidism or ophthalmopathy (not recorded which). This chain joins TRBV7-9 and TRBJ2-5, with D possibly matching TRBD2 (7 bases). The CDR3 DNA reads TGTGCCAGCAGCTTAGGAGGGGGGGATCAAGAGACCCAGTACTTC. This codes for CASSLGGGDQETQYF.